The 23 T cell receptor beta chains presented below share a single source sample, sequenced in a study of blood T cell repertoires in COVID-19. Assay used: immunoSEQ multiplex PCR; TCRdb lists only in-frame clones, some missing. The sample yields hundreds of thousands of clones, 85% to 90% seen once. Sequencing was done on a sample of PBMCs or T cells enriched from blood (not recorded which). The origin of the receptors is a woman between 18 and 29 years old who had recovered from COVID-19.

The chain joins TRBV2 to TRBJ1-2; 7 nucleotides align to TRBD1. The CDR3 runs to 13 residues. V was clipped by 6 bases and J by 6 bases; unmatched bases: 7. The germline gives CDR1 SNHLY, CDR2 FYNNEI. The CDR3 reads CASRNSGQDGYTF. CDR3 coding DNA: TGTGCCAGCAGAAACTCAGGACAGGATGGCTACACCTTC.

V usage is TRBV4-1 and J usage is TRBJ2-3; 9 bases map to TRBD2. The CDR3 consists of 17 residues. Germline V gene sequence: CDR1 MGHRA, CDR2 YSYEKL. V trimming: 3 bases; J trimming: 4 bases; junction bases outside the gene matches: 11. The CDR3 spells CASSHLGTSLGPDTQYF. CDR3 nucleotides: TGCGCCAGCAGCCATCTCGGGACTAGCCTCGGTCCAGATACGCAGTATTTT.

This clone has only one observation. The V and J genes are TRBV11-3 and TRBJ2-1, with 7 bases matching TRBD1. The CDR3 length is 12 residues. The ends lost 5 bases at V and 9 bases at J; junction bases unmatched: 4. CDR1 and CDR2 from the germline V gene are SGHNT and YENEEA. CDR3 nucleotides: TGTGCCAGCAGCCTGACAGGGAGTGAGCAGTTCTTC. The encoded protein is CASSLTGSEQFF.

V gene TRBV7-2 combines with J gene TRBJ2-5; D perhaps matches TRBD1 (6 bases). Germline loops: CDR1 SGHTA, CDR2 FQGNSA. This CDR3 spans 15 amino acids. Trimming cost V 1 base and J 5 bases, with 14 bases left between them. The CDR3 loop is CASSLEGENGETQYF. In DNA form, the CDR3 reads TGTGCCAGCAGCTTAGAGGGGGAAAATGGGGAGACCCAGTACTTC.

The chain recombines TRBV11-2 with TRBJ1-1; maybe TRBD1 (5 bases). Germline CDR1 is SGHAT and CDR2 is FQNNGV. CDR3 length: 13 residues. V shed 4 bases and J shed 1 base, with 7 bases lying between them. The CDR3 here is CASSSDRNTEAFF. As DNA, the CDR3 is TGTGCCAGCAGCTCAGACAGGAACACTGAAGCTTTCTTT.

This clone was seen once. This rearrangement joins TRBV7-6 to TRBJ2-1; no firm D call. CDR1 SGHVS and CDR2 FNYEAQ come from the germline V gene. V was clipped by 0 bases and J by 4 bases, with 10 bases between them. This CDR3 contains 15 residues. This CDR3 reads CASSLAASKYNEQFF. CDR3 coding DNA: TGTGCCAGCAGCTTAGCTGCCTCTAAATACAATGAGCAGTTCTTC.

The CDR3 reads CASSSGQNYGYTF. CDR3 bases: TGTGCCAGCAGTTCAGGACAGAACTATGGCTACACCTTC. This chain links TRBV27 with TRBJ1-2, with a tentative D call TRBD1 (6 bases). The germline V gene encodes CDR1 MNHEY and CDR2 SMNVEV (reference sequence). V shed 4 bases and J shed 2 bases, with 8 bases lying between them. This CDR3 comprises 13 residues.

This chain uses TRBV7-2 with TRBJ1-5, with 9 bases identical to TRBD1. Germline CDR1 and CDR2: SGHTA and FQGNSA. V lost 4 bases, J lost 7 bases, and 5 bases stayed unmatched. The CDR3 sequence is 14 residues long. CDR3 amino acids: CASSYTGGGQPQHF. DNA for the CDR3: TGTGCCAGCAGCTATACAGGGGGCGGACAGCCCCAGCATTTT.

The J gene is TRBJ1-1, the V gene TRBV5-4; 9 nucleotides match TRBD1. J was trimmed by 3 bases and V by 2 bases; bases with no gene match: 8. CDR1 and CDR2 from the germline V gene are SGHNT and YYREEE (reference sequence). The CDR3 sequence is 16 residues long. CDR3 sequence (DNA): TGTGCCAGCAGCTTAGGGACAGGGAAATTTTACACTGAAGCTTTCTTT. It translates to CASSLGTGKFYTEAFF.

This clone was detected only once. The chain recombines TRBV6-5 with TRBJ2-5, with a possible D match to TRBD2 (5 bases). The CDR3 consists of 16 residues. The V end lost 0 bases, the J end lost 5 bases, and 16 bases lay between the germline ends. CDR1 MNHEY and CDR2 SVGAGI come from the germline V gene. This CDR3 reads CASSYSEPTSTETQYF. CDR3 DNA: TGTGCCAGCAGTTACTCTGAACCTACTAGTACTGAGACCCAGTACTTC.

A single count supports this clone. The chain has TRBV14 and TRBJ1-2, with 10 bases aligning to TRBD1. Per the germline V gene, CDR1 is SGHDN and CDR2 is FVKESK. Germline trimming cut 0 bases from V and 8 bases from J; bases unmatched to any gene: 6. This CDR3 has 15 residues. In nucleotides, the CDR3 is TGTGCCAGCAGCCAAGACTTCGGGACAGGGGAGGGCTACACCTTC. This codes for CASSQDFGTGEGYTF.

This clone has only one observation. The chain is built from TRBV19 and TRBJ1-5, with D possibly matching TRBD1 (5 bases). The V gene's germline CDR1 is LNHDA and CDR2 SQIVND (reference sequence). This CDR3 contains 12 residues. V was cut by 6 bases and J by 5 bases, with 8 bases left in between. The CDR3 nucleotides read TGTGCCAGTAGGCGGGGGGATCAGCCCCAGCATTTT. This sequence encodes CASRRGDQPQHF.

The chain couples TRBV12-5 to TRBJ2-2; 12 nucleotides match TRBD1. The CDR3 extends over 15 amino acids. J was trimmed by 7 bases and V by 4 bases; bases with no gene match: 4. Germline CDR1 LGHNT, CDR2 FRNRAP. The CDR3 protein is CASGSGQGANGELFF. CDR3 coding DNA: TGTGCTAGTGGTTCGGGACAGGGGGCGAACGGGGAGCTGTTTTTT.

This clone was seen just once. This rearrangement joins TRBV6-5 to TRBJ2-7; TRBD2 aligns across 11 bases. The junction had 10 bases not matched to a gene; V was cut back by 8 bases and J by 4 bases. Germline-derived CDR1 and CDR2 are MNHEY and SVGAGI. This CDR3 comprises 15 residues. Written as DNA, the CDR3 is TGTGCCAGCCTTTTTAGCGGGGGGGCTAATTACGAGCAGTACTTC. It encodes CASLFSGGANYEQYF.

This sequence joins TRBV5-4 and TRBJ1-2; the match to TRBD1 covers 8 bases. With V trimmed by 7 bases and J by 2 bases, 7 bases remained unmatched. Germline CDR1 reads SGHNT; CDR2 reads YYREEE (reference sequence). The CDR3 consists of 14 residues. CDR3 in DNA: TGTGCCAGCTCCCGGGACAGGATAAACTATGGCTACACCTTC. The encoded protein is CASSRDRINYGYTF.

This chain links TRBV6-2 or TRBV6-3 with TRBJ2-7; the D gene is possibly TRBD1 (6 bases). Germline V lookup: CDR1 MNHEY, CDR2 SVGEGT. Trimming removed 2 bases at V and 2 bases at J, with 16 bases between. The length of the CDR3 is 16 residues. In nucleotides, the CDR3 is TGTGCCAGCAGTTACAGGATGAGGACAGCAACCTACGAGCAGTACTTC. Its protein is CASSYRMRTATYEQYF.

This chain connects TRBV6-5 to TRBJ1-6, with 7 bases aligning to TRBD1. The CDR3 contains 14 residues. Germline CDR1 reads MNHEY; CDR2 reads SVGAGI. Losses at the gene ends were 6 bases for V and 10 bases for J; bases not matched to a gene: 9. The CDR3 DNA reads TGTGCCAGCAGCCCCCGACAGGGCCGGTCACCCCTCCACTTT. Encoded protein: CASSPRQGRSPLHF.

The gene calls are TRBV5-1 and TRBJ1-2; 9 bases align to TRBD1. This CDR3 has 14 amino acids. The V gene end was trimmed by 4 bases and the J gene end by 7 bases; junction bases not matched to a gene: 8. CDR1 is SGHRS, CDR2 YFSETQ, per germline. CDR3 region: CASSRQGQGIGYTF. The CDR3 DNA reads TGCGCCAGCAGCCGACAGGGACAGGGCATTGGCTACACCTTC.

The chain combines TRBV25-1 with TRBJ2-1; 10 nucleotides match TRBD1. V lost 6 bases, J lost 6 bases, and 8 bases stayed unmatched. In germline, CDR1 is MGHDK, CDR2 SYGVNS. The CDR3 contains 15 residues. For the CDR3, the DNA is TGTGCCAGCAGCTCCGGACAGGGGGTAGGCAATGAGCAGTTCTTC. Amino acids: CASSSGQGVGNEQFF.

DNA of the CDR3: TGCGCCAGCAGTGATGGGGGGGGACGGTACGAGCAGTACTTC. Its protein product is CASSDGGGRYEQYF. The chain combines TRBV10-1 with TRBJ2-7; 7 bases match TRBD2. This CDR3 has 14 amino acids. Germline values: CDR1 WNHNN, CDR2 SYGVQD (reference sequence). Germline trimming cut 3 bases from V and 4 bases from J; bases unmatched to any gene: 6.

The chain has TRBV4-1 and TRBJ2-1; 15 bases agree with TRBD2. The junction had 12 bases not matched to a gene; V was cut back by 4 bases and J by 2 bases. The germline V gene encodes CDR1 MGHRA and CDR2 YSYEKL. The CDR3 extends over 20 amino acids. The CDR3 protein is CASSPQGLAGGQTPYNEQFF. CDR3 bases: TGCGCCAGCAGCCCCCAGGGACTAGCGGGGGGCCAAACCCCCTACAATGAGCAGTTCTTC.

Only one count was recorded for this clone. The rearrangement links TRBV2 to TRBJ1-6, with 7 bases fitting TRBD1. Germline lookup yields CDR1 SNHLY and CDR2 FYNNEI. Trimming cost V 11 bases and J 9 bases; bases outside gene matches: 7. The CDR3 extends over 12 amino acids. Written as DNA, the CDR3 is TGTGCCGGGGCAGGGGGAAGTTCACCCCTCCACTTT. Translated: CAGAGGSSPLHF.

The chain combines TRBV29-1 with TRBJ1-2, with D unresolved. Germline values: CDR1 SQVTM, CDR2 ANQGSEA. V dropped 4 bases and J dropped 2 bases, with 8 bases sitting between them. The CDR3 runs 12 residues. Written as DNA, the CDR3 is TGCAGCGTTGCGTCAAGCAACTATGGCTACACCTTC. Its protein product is CSVASSNYGYTF. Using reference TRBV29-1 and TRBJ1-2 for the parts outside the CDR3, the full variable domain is SAVISQKPSRDICQRGTSLTIQCQVDSQVTMMFWYRQQPGQSLTLIATANQGSEATYESGFVIDKFPISRPNLTFSTLTVSNMSPEDSSIYLCSVASSNYGYTFGSGTRLTVV.